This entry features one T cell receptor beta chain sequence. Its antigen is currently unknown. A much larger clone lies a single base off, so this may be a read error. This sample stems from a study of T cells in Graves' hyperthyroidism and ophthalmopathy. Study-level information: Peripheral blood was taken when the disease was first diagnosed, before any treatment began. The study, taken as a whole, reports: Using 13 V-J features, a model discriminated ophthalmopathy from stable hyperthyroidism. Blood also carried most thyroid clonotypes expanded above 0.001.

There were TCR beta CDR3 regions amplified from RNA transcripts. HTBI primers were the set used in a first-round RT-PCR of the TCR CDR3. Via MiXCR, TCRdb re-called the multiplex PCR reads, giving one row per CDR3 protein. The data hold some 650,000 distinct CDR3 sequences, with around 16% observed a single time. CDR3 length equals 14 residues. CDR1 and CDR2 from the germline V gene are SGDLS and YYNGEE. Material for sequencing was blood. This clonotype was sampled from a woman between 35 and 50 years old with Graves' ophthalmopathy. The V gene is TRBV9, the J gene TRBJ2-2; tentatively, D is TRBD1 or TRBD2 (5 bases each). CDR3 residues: CASSVLGVAGELVF. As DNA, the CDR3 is TGTGCCAGCAGCGTATTGGGGGTAGCCGGGGAGCTGGTTTTT.